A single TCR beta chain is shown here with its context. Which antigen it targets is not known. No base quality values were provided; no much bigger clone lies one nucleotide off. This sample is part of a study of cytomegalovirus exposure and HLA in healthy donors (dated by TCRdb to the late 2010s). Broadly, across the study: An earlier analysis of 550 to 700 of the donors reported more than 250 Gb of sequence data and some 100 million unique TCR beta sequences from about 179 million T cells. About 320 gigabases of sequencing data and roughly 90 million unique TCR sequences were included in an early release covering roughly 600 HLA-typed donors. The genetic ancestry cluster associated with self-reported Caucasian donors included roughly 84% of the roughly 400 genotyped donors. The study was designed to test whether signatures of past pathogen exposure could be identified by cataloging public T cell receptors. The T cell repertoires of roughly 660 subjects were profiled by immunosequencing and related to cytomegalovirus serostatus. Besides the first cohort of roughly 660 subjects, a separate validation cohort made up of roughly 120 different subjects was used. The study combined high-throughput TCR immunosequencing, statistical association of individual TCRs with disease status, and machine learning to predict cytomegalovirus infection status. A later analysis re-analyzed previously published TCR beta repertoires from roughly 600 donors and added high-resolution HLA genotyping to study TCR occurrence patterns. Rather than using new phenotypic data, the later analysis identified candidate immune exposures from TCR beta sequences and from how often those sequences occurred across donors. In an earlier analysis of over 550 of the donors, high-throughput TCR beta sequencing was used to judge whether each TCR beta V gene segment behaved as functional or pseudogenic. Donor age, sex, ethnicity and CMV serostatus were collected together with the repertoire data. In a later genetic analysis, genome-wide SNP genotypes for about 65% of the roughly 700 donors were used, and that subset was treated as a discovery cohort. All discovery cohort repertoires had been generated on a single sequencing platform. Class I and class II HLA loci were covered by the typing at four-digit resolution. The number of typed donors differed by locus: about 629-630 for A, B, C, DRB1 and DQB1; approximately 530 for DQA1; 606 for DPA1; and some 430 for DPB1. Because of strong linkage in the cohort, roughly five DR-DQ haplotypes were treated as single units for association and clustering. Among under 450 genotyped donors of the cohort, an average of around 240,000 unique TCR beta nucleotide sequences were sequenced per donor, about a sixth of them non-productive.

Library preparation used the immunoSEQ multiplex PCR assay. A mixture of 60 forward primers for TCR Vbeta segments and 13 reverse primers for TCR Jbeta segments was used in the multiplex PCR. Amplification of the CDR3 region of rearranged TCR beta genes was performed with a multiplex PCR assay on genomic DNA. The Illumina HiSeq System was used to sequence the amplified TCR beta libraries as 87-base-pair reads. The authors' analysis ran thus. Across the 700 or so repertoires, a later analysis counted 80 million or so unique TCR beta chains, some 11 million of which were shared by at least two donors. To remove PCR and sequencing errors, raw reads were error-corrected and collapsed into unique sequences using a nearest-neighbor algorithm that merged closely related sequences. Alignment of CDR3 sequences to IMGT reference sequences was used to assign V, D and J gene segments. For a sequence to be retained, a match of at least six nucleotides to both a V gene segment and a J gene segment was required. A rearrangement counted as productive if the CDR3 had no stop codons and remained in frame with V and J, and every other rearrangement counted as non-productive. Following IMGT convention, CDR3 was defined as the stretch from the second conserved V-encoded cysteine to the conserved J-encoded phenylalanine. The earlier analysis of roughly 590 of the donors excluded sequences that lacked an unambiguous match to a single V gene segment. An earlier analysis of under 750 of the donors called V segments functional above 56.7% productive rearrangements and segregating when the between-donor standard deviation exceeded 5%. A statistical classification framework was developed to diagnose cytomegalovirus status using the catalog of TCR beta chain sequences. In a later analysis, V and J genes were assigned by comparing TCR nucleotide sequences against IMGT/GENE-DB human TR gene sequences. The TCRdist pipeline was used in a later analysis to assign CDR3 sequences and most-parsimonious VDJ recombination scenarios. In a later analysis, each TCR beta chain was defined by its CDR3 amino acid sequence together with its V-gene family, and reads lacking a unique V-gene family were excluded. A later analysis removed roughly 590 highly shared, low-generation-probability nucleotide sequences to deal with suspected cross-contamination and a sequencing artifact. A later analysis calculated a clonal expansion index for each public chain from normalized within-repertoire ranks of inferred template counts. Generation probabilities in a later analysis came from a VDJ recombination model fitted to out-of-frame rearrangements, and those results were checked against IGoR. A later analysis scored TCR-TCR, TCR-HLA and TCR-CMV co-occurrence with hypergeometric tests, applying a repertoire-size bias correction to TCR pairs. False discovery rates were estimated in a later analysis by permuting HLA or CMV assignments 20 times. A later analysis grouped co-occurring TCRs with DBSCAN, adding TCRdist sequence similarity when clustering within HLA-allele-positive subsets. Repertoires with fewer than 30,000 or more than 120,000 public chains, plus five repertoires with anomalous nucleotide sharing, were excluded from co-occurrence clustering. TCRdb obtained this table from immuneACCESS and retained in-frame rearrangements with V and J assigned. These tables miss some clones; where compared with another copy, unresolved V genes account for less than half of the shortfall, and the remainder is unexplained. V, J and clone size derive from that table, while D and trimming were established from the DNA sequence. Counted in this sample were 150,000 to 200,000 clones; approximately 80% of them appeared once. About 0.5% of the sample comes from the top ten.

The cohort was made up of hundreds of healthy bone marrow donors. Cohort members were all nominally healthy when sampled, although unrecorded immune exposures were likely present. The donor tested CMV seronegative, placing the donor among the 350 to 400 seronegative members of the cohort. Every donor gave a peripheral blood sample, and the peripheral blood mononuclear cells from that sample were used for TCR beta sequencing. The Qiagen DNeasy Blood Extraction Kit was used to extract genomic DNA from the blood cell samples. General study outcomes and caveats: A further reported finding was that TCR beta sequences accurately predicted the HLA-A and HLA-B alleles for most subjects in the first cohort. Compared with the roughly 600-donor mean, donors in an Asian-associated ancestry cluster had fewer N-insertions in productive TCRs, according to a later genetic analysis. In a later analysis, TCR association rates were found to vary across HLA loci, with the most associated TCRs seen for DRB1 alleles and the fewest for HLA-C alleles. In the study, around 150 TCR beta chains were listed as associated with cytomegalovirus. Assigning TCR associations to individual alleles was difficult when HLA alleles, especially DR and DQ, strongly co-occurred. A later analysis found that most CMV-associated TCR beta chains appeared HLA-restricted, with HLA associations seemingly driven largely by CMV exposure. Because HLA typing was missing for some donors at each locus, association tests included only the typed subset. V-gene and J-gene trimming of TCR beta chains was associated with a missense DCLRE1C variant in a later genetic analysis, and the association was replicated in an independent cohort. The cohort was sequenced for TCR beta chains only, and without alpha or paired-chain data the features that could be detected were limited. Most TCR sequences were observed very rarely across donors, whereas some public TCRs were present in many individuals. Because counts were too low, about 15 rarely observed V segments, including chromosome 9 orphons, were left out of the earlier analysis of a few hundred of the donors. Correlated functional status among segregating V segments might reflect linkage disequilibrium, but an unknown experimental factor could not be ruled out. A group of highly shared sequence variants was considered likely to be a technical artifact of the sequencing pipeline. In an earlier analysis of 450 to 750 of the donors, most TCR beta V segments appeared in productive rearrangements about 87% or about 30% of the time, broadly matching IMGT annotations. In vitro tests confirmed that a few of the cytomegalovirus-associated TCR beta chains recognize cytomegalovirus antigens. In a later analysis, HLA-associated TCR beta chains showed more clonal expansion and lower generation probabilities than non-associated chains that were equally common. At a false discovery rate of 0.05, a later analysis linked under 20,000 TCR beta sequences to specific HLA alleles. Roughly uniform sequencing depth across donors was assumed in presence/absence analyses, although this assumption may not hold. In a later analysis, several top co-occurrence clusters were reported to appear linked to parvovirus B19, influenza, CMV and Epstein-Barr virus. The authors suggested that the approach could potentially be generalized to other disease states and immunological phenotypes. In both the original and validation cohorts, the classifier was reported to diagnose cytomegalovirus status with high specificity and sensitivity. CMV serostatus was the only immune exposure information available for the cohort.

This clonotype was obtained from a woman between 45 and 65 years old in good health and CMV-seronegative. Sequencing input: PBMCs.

The bases are TGTGCCACCAGCAGAGGACAGGGTGGTCCCTATGGCTACACCTTC. Its amino acids are CATSRGQGGPYGYTF. Recombination connected TRBV15 to TRBJ1-2; 7 middle bases align to TRBD1. The CDR3 measures 15 amino acids from cysteine to phenylalanine. The only DNA kept is the CDR3, 45 bases in frame from the first base. V is pruned by 1 base and J by 4 bases, leaving 6 bases of the junction without a gene match. In the germline V gene (reference sequence), CDR1 corresponds to LNHNV and CDR2 to YYDKDF.